This TCR beta chain was identified during a study of cytomegalovirus exposure and HLA in healthy donors (dated by TCRdb to 2015 to 2018). In terms of the full investigation: An earlier analysis of several hundred of the donors reported roughly 300 Gb of sequence data and around 110 million unique TCR beta sequences from 150 million to 200 million T cells. About 300 gigabases of sequencing data and tens of millions of unique TCR sequences were included in an early release covering several hundred HLA-typed donors. Of the 300 to 450 genotyped donors, 65% to 90% fell in the genetic ancestry cluster associated with self-reported Caucasian donors. The aim of the study was to test whether cataloging public T cell receptors could identify signatures of past pathogen exposure. The study profiled the T cell repertoires of fewer than 850 subjects by immunosequencing and related them to cytomegalovirus serostatus. Besides the first cohort of about 730 subjects, a separate validation cohort made up of over a hundred different subjects was used. To predict cytomegalovirus infection status, the study combined high-throughput TCR immunosequencing, statistical association of individual TCRs with disease status, and machine learning. To study patterns of TCR occurrence, a later analysis re-analyzed previously published TCR beta repertoires from more than 550 donors and added high-resolution HLA genotyping. In the later analysis, no new phenotypic data were used to find candidate immune exposures; instead, reliance was placed on TCR beta sequences and their occurrence across donors. An earlier analysis of several hundred of the donors applied high-throughput TCR beta sequencing to assess whether each TCR beta V gene segment acted as functional or pseudogenic. Donor age, sex, ethnicity and CMV serostatus were compiled together with the repertoire data. A later genetic analysis used genome-wide SNP genotypes for about 65% of the roughly 700 donors, treating that subset as a discovery cohort. Every repertoire in the discovery cohort had been generated on one and the same sequencing platform. HLA typing covered class I and class II loci at four-digit resolution. Typing coverage varied by locus: roughly 620-640 donors for A, B, C, DRB1 and DQB1; approximately 520 for DQA1; over 600 for DPA1; about 450 for DPB1. Five DR-DQ haplotypes were handled as single units for association and clustering, since linkage in the cohort was strong. On average, roughly 250,000 unique TCR beta nucleotide sequences were sequenced per donor among some 430 genotyped donors of the cohort, with around 19% of those sequences being non-productive. The research as a whole found: In a later analysis, 16,951 TCR beta sequences were associated with specific HLA alleles at a false discovery rate of 0.05. A later analysis found that HLA-associated TCR beta chains were more clonally expanded and had lower generation probabilities than equally common non-associated chains. V-gene and J-gene trimming of TCR beta chains was associated with a missense DCLRE1C variant in a later genetic analysis, and the association was replicated in an independent cohort. According to a later analysis, parvovirus B19, influenza, CMV and Epstein-Barr virus appeared linked to several top co-occurrence clusters. Strong co-occurrence of HLA alleles, especially DR and DQ, made assigning TCR associations to individual alleles difficult. In vitro tests confirmed that three of the cytomegalovirus-associated TCR beta chains recognize cytomegalovirus antigens. Correlated functional status among segregating V segments might be attributable to linkage disequilibrium, but an unknown experimental factor could not be ruled out. An earlier analysis of approximately 530 of the donors showed that most TCR beta V segments appeared in productive rearrangements either about 87% or about 30% of the time, which broadly matched IMGT annotations. Most CMV-associated TCR beta chains appeared to be HLA-restricted in a later analysis, and the HLA associations seemed to be driven largely by CMV exposure. The presence/absence analyses assumed that sequencing depth was roughly uniform across donors, and that assumption may not be true. For the cohort, immune exposure information was limited to CMV serostatus. Because counts were too low, some 17 rarely observed V segments, including chromosome 9 orphons, were excluded from the earlier analysis of a few hundred of the donors. The authors suggested that the approach could potentially be extended to other disease states and immunological phenotypes. In a later analysis, the rate of TCR association differed among HLA loci, with DRB1 alleles having the most associated TCRs and HLA-C alleles having the fewest. While some public TCRs were present in many individuals, most TCR sequences turned up only very rarely across donors. A further reported finding was that TCR beta sequences accurately predicted the HLA-A and HLA-B alleles for most subjects in the first cohort. Only TCR beta chains were sequenced in this cohort, and the absence of alpha or paired-chain data limited detectable features. The 87-base-pair reads could not distinguish some IMGT-functional V segments, including TRBV6-2 and TRBV6-3, so those segments were excluded. Because HLA typing was unavailable for some donors at each locus, only the typed subset was used in association tests. The sequencing pipeline was judged likely to have produced a cluster of highly shared sequence variants as a technical artifact. In the study, approximately 160 TCR beta chains were listed as associated with cytomegalovirus. Cytomegalovirus status was reported to be diagnosed by the classifier with high specificity and sensitivity in both the original and validation cohorts. According to a later genetic analysis, donors in an Asian-associated ancestry cluster had fewer N-insertions in productive TCRs than the approximately 670-donor mean.

The cohort was made up of under 800 healthy bone marrow donors. Cohort members were all nominally healthy when sampled, although unrecorded immune exposures were likely present. The donor was CMV seronegative and was included in the group of hundreds of seronegative cohort members. Each donor provided a peripheral blood sample, and peripheral blood mononuclear cells were used for TCR beta sequencing. Genomic DNA extraction from the blood cell samples was performed with the Qiagen DNeasy Blood Extraction Kit. The CDR3 measures 14 amino acids from cysteine to phenylalanine. This entry keeps only the CDR3 DNA: 42 bases, framed from base 1. The germline V gene (reference sequence) sets CDR1 to GTSNPN and CDR2 to SVGIG. V is reduced by 2 bases and J by 3 bases, leaving a spacing of 13 bases between them. To prepare the library, the immunoSEQ multiplex PCR assay was applied. For the multiplex PCR, a mixture combining 60 forward primers for TCR Vbeta segments and 13 reverse primers for TCR Jbeta segments was used. Amplification of the CDR3 region of rearranged TCR beta genes was performed with a multiplex PCR assay on genomic DNA. The Illumina HiSeq System was used to sequence the amplified TCR beta libraries as 87-base-pair reads. The source study handled its data this way. A later analysis counted tens of millions of unique TCR beta chains across the 550 to 750 repertoires, and around 12 million of these chains were shared by at least two donors. A nearest-neighbor algorithm error-corrected the raw reads and collapsed the reads into unique sequences, merging closely related sequences to remove PCR and sequencing errors. V, D and J gene segments were assigned by aligning CDR3 sequences to IMGT reference sequences. For a sequence to be retained, a match of at least six nucleotides to both a V gene segment and a J gene segment was required. Rearrangements were classified as productive when the CDR3 lacked stop codons and remained in frame with V and J, and all other rearrangements were classified as non-productive. Following IMGT convention, CDR3 was defined as the stretch from the second conserved V-encoded cysteine up to the conserved J-encoded phenylalanine. The earlier analysis of 587 of the donors excluded any sequence lacking an unambiguous match to a single V gene segment. An earlier analysis of some 500 of the donors classified V segments as functional when productive rearrangements were above 56.7% and as segregating when the standard deviation between donors was above 5%. A statistical classification framework was built to diagnose cytomegalovirus status from the catalog of TCR beta chain sequences. In a later analysis, TCR nucleotide sequences were compared against IMGT/GENE-DB human TR gene sequences so that V and J genes could be assigned. A later analysis assigned CDR3 sequences and most-parsimonious VDJ recombination scenarios with the TCRdist pipeline. In a later analysis, each TCR beta chain was defined by its CDR3 amino acid sequence together with its V-gene family, and reads without a unique V-gene family were excluded. In a later analysis, fewer than 600 highly shared, low-generation-probability nucleotide sequences were removed to address suspected cross-contamination and a sequencing artifact. In a later analysis, a clonal expansion index for each public chain was calculated from normalized within-repertoire ranks of inferred template counts. Generation probabilities in a later analysis came from a VDJ recombination model fitted to out-of-frame rearrangements, and those results were checked against IGoR. In a later analysis, TCR-TCR, TCR-HLA and TCR-CMV co-occurrence was scored with hypergeometric tests, and a repertoire-size bias correction was applied to TCR pairs. A later analysis estimated false discovery rates by permuting HLA or CMV assignments 20 times. In a later analysis, co-occurring TCRs were grouped using DBSCAN, and TCRdist sequence similarity was added for clustering within HLA-allele-positive subsets. Repertoires with fewer than 30,000 or more than 120,000 public chains, plus five repertoires with anomalous nucleotide sharing, were excluded from co-occurrence clustering. TCRdb mirrors the immuneACCESS table, restricted to in-frame sequences. Some clones are absent from its copies; in checked studies, under half trace to an unresolved V gene, and the reason for the others is unknown. V, J and clone size derive from that table, while D and trimming were established from the DNA sequence. Across this sample there are about 130,000 clones, with roughly 80% seen only once. The ten largest clones take up more than 2.5% of the sample.

As to this clone: The antigen this receptor binds is unknown. Base qualities are missing; no much larger clone stands one base away.

The TCR was taken from a woman aged 45-60 years in good health and CMV-seronegative. Sequencing was performed on PBMCs. The chain was built from TRBV30 and TRBJ1-1; the D gene is perhaps TRBD1, on 5 matching bases. CDR3 sequence: CAWSSGGGYTEAFF. The DNA sequence follows: TGTGCCTGGAGTAGTGGCGGGGGATACACTGAAGCTTTCTTT.